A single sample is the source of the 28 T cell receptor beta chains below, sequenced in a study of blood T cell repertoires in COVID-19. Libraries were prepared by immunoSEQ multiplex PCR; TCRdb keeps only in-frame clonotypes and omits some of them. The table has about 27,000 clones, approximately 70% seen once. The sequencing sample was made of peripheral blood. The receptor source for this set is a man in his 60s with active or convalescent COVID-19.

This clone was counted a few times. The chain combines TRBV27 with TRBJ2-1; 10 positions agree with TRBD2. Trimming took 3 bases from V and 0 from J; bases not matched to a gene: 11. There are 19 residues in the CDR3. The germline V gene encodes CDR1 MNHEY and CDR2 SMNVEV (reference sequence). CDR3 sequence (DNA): TGTGCCAGCAGTTTGGCTAGCGGGAGTCTGATGAGCTCCTACAATGAGCAGTTCTTC. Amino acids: CASSLASGSLMSSYNEQFF.

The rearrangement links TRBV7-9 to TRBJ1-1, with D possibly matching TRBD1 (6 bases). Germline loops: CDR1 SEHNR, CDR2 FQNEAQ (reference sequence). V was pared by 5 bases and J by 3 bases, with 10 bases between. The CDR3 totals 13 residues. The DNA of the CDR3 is TGTGCCAGCAGCGCTCAGGGGTACACTGAAGCTTTCTTT. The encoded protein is CASSAQGYTEAFF.

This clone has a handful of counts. The CDR3: CASSLAPAGGDPEQYF. CDR3 DNA: TGTGCCAGCAGCTTAGCCCCAGCGGGAGGCGATCCCGAGCAGTACTTC. The genes are TRBV11-3 and TRBJ2-7, with 9 bases matching TRBD2. This CDR3 has 16 amino acids. Trimming took 1 base from V and 6 from J; bases not matched to a gene: 10. CDR1 and CDR2 (germline): SGHNT, YENEEA.

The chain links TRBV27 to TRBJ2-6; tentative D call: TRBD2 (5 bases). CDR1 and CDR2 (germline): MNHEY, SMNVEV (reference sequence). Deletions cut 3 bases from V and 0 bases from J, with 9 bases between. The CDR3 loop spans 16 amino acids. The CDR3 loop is CASSFEGSSGANVLTF. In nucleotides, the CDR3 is TGTGCCAGCAGTTTCGAGGGAAGCTCTGGGGCCAACGTCCTGACTTTC.

The CDR3 loop reads CASSLPLRQGGAKNIQYF. The CDR3 nucleotides are TGTGCCAGCAGCTTACCTCTCAGGCAGGGTGGAGCCAAAAACATTCAGTACTTC. The gene calls are TRBV7-8 and TRBJ2-4, with D perhaps TRBD1 (5 bases). The germline V gene has CDR1 SGHVS and CDR2 FQNEAQ. The ends were cut back, 2 bases at V and 0 bases at J, with 17 bases in the middle. The CDR3 runs 18 residues. Variable domain in full (rest from reference TRBV7-8 and TRBJ2-4): GAGVSQSPRYKVAKRGQDVALRCDPISGHVSLFWYQQALGQGPEFLTYFQNEAQLDKSGLPSDRFFAERPEGSVSTLKIQRTQQEDSAVYLCASSLPLRQGGAKNIQYFGAGTRLSVL.

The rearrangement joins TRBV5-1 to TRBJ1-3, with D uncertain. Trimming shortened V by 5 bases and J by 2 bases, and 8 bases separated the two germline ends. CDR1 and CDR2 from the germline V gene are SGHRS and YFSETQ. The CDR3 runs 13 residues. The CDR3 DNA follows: TGCGCCAGCAGGCTCGGTACTGGAAACACCATATATTTT. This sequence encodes CASRLGTGNTIYF.

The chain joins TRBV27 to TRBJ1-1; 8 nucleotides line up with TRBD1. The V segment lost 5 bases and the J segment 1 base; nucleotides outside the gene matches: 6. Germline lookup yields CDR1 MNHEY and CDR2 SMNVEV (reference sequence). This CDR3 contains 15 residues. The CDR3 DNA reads TGTGCCAGCAGTCCACGGGACAGGAGGAACACTGAAGCTTTCTTT. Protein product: CASSPRDRRNTEAFF.

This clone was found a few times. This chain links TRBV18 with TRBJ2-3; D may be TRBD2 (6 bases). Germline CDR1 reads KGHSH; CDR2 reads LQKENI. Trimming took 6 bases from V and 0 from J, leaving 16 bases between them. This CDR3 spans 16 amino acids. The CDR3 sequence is CASSGGRTFSTDTQYF. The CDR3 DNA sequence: TGTGCCAGCTCTGGAGGGCGAACCTTCAGCACAGATACGCAGTATTTT.

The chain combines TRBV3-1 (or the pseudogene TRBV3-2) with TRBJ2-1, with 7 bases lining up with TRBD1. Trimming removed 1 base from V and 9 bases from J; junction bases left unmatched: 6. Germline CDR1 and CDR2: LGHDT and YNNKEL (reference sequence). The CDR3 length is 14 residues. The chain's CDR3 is CASSQVSGGSEQFF. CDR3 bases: TGTGCCAGCAGCCAAGTCTCAGGGGGTAGTGAGCAGTTCTTC.

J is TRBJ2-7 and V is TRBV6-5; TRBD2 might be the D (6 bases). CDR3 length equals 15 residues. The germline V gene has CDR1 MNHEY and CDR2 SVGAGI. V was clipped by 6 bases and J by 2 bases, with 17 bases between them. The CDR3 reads CASRGGTTGTYEQYF. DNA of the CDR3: TGTGCCAGCAGGGGGGGAACGACGGGGACCTACGAGCAGTACTTC.

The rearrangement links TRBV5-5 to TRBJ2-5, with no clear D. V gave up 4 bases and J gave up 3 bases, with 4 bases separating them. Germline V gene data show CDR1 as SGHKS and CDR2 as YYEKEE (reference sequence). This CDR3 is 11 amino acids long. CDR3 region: CASSPEETQYF. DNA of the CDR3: TGTGCCAGCAGCCCTGAAGAGACCCAGTACTTC.

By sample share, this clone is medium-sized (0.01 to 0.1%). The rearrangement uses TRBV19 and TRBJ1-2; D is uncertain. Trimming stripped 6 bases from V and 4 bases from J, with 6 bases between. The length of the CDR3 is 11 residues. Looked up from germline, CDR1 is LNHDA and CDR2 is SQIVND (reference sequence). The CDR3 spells CASSPGYGYTF. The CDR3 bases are TGTGCCAGTAGCCCGGGCTATGGCTACACCTTC.

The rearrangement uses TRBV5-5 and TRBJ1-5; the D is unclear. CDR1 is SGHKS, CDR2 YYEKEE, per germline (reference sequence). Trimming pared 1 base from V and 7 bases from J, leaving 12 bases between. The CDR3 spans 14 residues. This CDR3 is CASSLWREDQPQHF. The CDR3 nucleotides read TGTGCCAGCAGCTTGTGGAGGGAGGACCAGCCCCAGCATTTT.

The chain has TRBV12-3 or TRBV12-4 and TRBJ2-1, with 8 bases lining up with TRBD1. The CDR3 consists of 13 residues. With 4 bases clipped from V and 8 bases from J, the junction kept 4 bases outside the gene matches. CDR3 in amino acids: CASSSGGTDEQFF. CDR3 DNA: TGTGCCAGCAGTTCAGGGGGCACGGATGAGCAGTTCTTC.

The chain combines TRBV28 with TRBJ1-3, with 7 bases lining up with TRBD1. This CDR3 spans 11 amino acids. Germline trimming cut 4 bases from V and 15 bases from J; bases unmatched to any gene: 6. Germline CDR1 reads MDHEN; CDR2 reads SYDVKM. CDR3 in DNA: TGTGCCAGCAGTTCACGAGACAGGGCATATTTT. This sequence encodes CASSSRDRAYF.

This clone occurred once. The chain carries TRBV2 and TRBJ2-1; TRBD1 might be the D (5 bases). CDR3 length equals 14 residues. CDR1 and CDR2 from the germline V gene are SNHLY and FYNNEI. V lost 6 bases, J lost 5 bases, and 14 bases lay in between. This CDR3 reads CASRRYRTDNEQFF. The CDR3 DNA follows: TGTGCCAGCAGGAGATACAGGACCGACAATGAGCAGTTCTTC.

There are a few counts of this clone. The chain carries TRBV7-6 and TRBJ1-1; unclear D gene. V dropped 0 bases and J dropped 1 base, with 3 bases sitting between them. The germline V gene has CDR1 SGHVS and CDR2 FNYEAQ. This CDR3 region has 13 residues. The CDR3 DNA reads TGTGCCAGCAGCTTAGCGGCGAACACTGAAGCTTTCTTT. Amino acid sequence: CASSLAANTEAFF. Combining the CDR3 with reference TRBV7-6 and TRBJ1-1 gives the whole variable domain GAGVSQSPRYKVTKRGQDVALRCDPISGHVSLYWYRQALGQGPEFLTYFNYEAQQDKSGLPNDRFSAERPEGSISTLTIQRTEQRDSAMYRCASSLAANTEAFFGQGTRLTVV.

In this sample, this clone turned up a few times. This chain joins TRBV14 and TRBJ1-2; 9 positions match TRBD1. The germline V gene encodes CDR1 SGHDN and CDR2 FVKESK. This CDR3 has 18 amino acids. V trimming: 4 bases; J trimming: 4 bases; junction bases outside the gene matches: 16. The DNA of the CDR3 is TGTGCCAGCAGCCCGGACAGGGGCAGGCAATTAAGGGGCTATGGCTACACCTTC. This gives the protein CASSPDRGRQLRGYGYTF.

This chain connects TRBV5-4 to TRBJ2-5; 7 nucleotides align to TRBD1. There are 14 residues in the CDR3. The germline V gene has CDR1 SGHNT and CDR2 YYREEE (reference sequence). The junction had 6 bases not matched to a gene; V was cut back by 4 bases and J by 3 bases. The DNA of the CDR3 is TGTGCCAGCAGCCACGGGACAGATGAAGAGACCCAGTACTTC. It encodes CASSHGTDEETQYF.

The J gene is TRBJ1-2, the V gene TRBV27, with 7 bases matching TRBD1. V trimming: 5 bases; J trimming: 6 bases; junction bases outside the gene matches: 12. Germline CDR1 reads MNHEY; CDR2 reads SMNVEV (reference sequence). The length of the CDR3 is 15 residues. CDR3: CASSNPTGNVDGYTF. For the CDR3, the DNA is TGTGCCAGCAGTAATCCGACAGGGAACGTAGATGGCTACACCTTC.

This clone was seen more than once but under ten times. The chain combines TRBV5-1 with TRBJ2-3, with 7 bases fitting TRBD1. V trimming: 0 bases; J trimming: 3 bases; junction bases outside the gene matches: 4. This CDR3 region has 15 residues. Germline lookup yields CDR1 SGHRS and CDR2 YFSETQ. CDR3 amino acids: CASSLAGTDTDTQYF. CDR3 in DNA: TGCGCCAGCAGCTTGGCAGGGACAGATACAGATACGCAGTATTTT.

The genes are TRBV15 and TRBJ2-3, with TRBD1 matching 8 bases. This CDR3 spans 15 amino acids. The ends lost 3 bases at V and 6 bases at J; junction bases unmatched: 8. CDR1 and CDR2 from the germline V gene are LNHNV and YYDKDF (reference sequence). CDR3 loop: CATSRQGGQEDTQYF. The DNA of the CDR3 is TGTGCCACCAGCAGGCAGGGGGGACAGGAGGATACGCAGTATTTT.

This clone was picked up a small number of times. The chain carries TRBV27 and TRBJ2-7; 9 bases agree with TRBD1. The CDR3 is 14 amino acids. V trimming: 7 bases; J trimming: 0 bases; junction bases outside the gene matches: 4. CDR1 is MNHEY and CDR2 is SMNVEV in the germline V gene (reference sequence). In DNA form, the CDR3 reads TGTGCCAGCACGAGACAGGGGGGCTCCTACGAGCAGTACTTC. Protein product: CASTRQGGSYEQYF.

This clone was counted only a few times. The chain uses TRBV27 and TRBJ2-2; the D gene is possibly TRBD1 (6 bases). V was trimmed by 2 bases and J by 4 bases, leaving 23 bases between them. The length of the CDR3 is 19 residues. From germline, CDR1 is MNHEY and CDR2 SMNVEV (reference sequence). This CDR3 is CASSLTRGSIKSGTGELFF. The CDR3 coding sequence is TGTGCCAGCAGTTTAACCAGGGGAAGTATCAAATCCGGCACCGGGGAGCTGTTTTTT.

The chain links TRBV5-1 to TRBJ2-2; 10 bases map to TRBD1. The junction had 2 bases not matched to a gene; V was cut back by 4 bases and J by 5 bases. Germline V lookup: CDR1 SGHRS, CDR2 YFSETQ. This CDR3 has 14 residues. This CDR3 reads CASSPGQGTGELFF. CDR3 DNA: TGCGCCAGCAGCCCGGGACAGGGGACCGGGGAGCTGTTTTTT.

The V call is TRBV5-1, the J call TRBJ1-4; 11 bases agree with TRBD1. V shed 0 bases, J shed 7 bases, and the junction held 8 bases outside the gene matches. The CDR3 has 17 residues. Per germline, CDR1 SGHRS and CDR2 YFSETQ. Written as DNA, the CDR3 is TGCGCCAGCAGCTTGGGTGGACAGGGGGCTGGAGGTGAAAAACTGTTTTTT. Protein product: CASSLGGQGAGGEKLFF.

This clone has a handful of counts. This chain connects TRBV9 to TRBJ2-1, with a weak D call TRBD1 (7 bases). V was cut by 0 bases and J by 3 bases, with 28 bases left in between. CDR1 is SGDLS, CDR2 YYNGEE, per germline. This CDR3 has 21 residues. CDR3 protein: CASSVARGWRARGAYYNEQFF. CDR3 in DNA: TGTGCCAGCAGCGTAGCTCGTGGTTGGCGAGCCAGGGGGGCTTACTACAATGAGCAGTTCTTC.

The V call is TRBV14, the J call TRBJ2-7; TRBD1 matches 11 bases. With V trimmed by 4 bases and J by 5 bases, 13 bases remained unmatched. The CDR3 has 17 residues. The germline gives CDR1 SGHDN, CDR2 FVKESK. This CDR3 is CASSPLPGQGVLHEQYF. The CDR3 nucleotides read TGTGCCAGCAGCCCGCTTCCGGGACAGGGGGTGCTCCACGAGCAGTACTTC.